These 31 T cell receptor beta chains came from one sample sequenced in a study of CD8 T cells in ankylosing spondylitis. Study-level points and caveats: Seemingly distinctive of ankylosing spondylitis blood was a TCR beta motif formed by eight highly homologous variants.

These receptors' antigens are unknown. TCRdb passed the 5' RACE reads through MiXCR, listing each CDR3 protein once. The sample includes approximately 440,000 distinct CDR3 sequences, 15% to 20% of them seen just once. The sequencing sample was made of blood, either unsorted or a sorted T cell fraction (not recorded which). All receptors come from a male donor with ankylosing spondylitis.

The chain has TRBV24-1 and TRBJ2-4; maybe TRBD2 (5 bases). This CDR3 is built from 14 residues. CDR1 and CDR2 from the germline V gene are KGHDR and SFDVKD. The V end was cut by 3 bases, the J end by 7 bases, with 12 bases between. The CDR3 loop reads CATSDRLRGNIQYF. The CDR3 DNA follows: TGTGCCACCAGTGATCGACTCCGAGGGAACATTCAGTACTTC.

This sequence joins TRBV5-1 and TRBJ1-2, with 10 bases that match TRBD1. This CDR3 is built from 14 residues. After removal of 4 bases from V and 6 bases from J, the junction contained 6 bases not matched to a gene. Germline CDR1 reads SGHRS; CDR2 reads YFSETQ. CDR3 coding DNA: TGCGCCAGCAGCGGAAGGACAGGGGGACATGGCTACACCTTC. It yields the protein CASSGRTGGHGYTF.

This clonotype was picked up a small number of times. V usage is TRBV7-2 and J usage is TRBJ2-2; TRBD2 agrees at 7 bases. The V segment lost 5 bases and the J segment 4 bases; nucleotides outside the gene matches: 10. Germline V CDR1 and CDR2: SGHTA, FQGNSA. The CDR3 spans 16 residues. The DNA for the CDR3 is TGTGCCAGCAGCCTGCGACTAGCTCGTGGCACCGGGGAGCTGTTTTTT. Translation gives CASSLRLARGTGELFF.

The chain couples TRBV20-1 to TRBJ2-1; 10 bases are shared with TRBD1. This CDR3 has 14 amino acids. J lost 9 bases, V lost 4 bases, and 9 bases had no gene match. Germline lookup yields CDR1 DFQATT and CDR2 SNEGSKA (reference sequence). The CDR3 nucleotides read TGCAGTGCTAAACCCGGGACAGGGGATAGTGAGCAGTTCTTC. It translates to CSAKPGTGDSEQFF.

The chain has TRBV27 and TRBJ2-3; 8 bases are a match to TRBD1. Germline CDR1 reads MNHEY; CDR2 reads SMNVEV (reference sequence). The CDR3 totals 15 residues. After removal of 5 bases from V and 4 bases from J, the junction contained 8 bases not matched to a gene. The CDR3 nucleotides are TGTGCCAGCAGTCCACTCCAGGGGGCCCCAGATACGCAGTATTTT. Translated, it gives CASSPLQGAPDTQYF.

This clonotype was picked up a small number of times. The rearrangement joins TRBV4-1 to TRBJ1-2, with 8 bases aligning to TRBD1. CDR1 and CDR2 (germline): MGHRA, YSYEKL. Trimming took 3 bases from V and 4 from J; bases not matched to a gene: 7. The CDR3 spans 15 residues. The CDR3 is CASSQGQDPLYGYTF. The CDR3, as DNA: TGCGCCAGCAGCCAGGGACAGGATCCTCTCTATGGCTACACCTTC.

This clonotype occurred a few times. One junction end disagrees with the germline gene, perhaps due to a read error. This sequence joins TRBV6-1 and TRBJ2-7; D is possibly TRBD2 (7 bases). Germline V CDR1 and CDR2: MNHNS, SASEGT. CDR3 length: 11 residues. The CDR3 coding sequence is TGTGCCAGCAGTGAATTCGGGGGGCTGGACTTC. Translating it yields CASSEFGGLDF.

The CDR3 region is CAISDLSSYNSPLHF. The DNA for the CDR3 is TGTGCCATCAGTGACCTGAGCTCCTATAATTCACCCCTCCACTTT. V gene TRBV10-3 combines with J gene TRBJ1-6; D not resolved. CDR1 and CDR2 from the germline V gene are ENHRY and SYGVKD. The CDR3 sequence is 15 residues long. V lost 3 bases and J 0 bases, leaving 6 bases between the germline ends.

This sequence joins TRBV4-1 and TRBJ2-1; D tentatively reads TRBD1 or TRBD2 (6 bases each). Looked up from germline, CDR1 is MGHRA and CDR2 is YSYEKL. V was pared by 5 bases and J by 9 bases, with 14 bases between. This CDR3 is built from 13 residues. The CDR3 spells CASSGGPIGEQFF. The CDR3 bases are TGCGCCAGCAGCGGGGGGCCGATTGGTGAGCAGTTCTTC.

This rearrangement joins TRBV20-1 to TRBJ1-5; 9 bases are shared with TRBD1. V shed 5 bases and J 8 bases; nucleotides not matched to a gene: 10. Germline CDR1 DFQATT, CDR2 SNEGSKA (reference sequence). This CDR3 has 14 amino acids. CDR3 amino acids: CSAYRDRAFKPQHF. DNA of the CDR3: TGCAGTGCTTACCGGGACAGGGCCTTCAAGCCCCAGCATTTT.

The chain employs TRBV27 and TRBJ2-5, with TRBD2 identical over 8 bases. Germline V gene sequence: CDR1 MNHEY, CDR2 SMNVEV (reference sequence). This CDR3 contains 17 residues. The J segment lost 4 bases and the V segment lost 6 bases, leaving 16 bases of the junction unmatched. The CDR3 here is CASRGPLAAGVTETQYF. The DNA for the CDR3 is TGTGCCAGCAGGGGGCCGCTCGCAGCGGGAGTCACAGAGACCCAGTACTTC.

This clonotype appeared a few times. V is TRBV4-2 and J is TRBJ2-7; 7 bases match TRBD2. This CDR3 has 15 residues. The germline V gene has CDR1 LGHNA and CDR2 YNFKEQ. V was clipped by 4 bases and J by 4 bases; unmatched bases: 10. The DNA for the CDR3 is TGTGCCAGCAGCCCGTCGAGGAGCGGGACTTACGAGCAGTACTTC. This codes for CASSPSRSGTYEQYF.

This clonotype was seen repeatedly, ten times or more. The rearrangement joins TRBV2 to TRBJ2-3; 14 bases fit TRBD2. CDR1 is SNHLY, CDR2 FYNNEI, per germline. V trimming: 1 base; J trimming: 5 bases; junction bases outside the gene matches: 2. The CDR3 is made up of 16 amino acids. CDR3 amino acids: CASSEVGTSGRDTQYF. CDR3 DNA: TGTGCCAGCAGTGAAGTCGGGACTAGCGGGAGAGATACGCAGTATTTT.

The CDR3 loop reads CASSSIGGTGNTIYF. In DNA, the CDR3 is TGTGCCAGCAGCTCCATAGGAGGGACTGGAAACACCATATATTTT. The rearrangement uses TRBV7-9 and TRBJ1-3; D call uncertain. CDR3 length: 15 residues. The V gene's germline CDR1 is SEHNR and CDR2 FQNEAQ (reference sequence). Trimming cost V 4 bases and J 2 bases, with 12 bases left between them.

This clonotype occurred a few times. The chain couples TRBV12-3 or TRBV12-4 to TRBJ2-1; maybe TRBD1 (6 bases). Trimming removed 7 bases from V and 7 bases from J, with 17 bases in between. There are 14 residues in the CDR3. Here the CDR3 DNA reads TGTGCCAGCATGAGGTGGACAGAGCGGAATGAGCAGTTCTTC. It codes for CASMRWTERNEQFF.

This clonotype showed up just a few times. The chain combines TRBV27 with TRBJ2-1; 8 bases agree with TRBD1. This CDR3 contains 17 residues. Germline-derived CDR1 and CDR2 are MNHEY and SMNVEV (reference sequence). V was pared by 3 bases and J by 0 bases, with 7 bases of the junction left unmatched. CDR3 loop: CASSFTLGQGSYNEQFF. The DNA for the CDR3 is TGTGCCAGCAGTTTTACCCTTGGACAGGGCTCCTACAATGAGCAGTTCTTC.

In its sample, this clonotype was seen a few times. The genes are TRBV20-1 and TRBJ1-3; D gene ambiguous. V was cut by 5 bases and J by 2 bases, with 13 bases left in between. The CDR3 extends over 14 amino acids. Germline assignment: CDR1 DFQATT and CDR2 SNEGSKA (reference sequence). In DNA form, the CDR3 reads TGCAGTGCTTCCCAGACTGGGGCTGGAAACACCATATATTTT. Translation gives CSASQTGAGNTIYF.

The V gene is TRBV5-6, the J gene TRBJ1-5, with D unclear. Germline CDR1 and CDR2: SGHDT and YYEEEE. The CDR3 has 13 amino acids. Trimming removed 5 bases from V and 4 bases from J, with 10 bases in between. The CDR3: CASRCDGNQPQHF. Here the CDR3 DNA reads TGTGCCAGCAGGTGTGACGGAAATCAGCCCCAGCATTTT.

A few counts support this clonotype. The chain joins TRBV5-1 to TRBJ1-2; a possible D gene is TRBD1 (6 bases). The CDR3 runs 15 residues. Germline V gene sequence: CDR1 SGHRS, CDR2 YFSETQ. Trimming took off 4 bases at V and 2 bases at J, with 15 bases between the two ends. In DNA form, the CDR3 reads TGCGCCAGCAGCCAGGGACATGGGGCGAACTATGGCTACACCTTC. Translated: CASSQGHGANYGYTF.

This clonotype was detected ten times or more. The chain couples TRBV28 to TRBJ2-3; TRBD2 aligns across 7 bases. V gave up 2 bases and J gave up 0 bases; unmatched junction bases: 5. The germline V gene has CDR1 MDHEN and CDR2 SYDVKM. This CDR3 contains 16 residues. For the CDR3, the DNA is TGTGCCAGCAGTTTAAGGAGTAGCGGGAGCACAGATACGCAGTATTTT. It is translated as CASSLRSSGSTDTQYF. Full variable domain (remainder filled in from reference TRBV28 and TRBJ2-3): DVKVTQSSRYLVKRTGEKVFLECVQDMDHENMFWYRQDPGLGLRLIYFSYDVKMKEKGDIPEGYSVSREKKERFSLILESASTNQTSMYLCASSLRSSGSTDTQYFGPGTRLTVL.

The rearrangement uses TRBV4-1 and TRBJ2-7; maybe TRBD2 (6 bases). Germline CDR1 is MGHRA and CDR2 is YSYEKL. The CDR3 is made up of 14 amino acids. The V gene lost 0 bases and the J gene lost 6 bases, with 12 bases spanning the gap. The CDR3 coding sequence is TGCGCCAGCAGCCAAGATATTGCCGGGAGCGAGCAGTACTTC. Translation: CASSQDIAGSEQYF.

V and J are TRBV7-9 and TRBJ2-1, with 9 bases matching TRBD1. Germline CDR1 is SEHNR and CDR2 is FQNEAQ (reference sequence). This CDR3 spans 15 amino acids. J gave up 7 bases and V 4 bases, and 8 bases lay outside the gene matches. CDR3: CASSSTGGASNEQFF. The DNA of the CDR3 is TGTGCCAGCAGCTCAACAGGGGGCGCATCGAATGAGCAGTTCTTC.

The J gene is TRBJ1-1, the V gene TRBV12-3 or TRBV12-4; D unresolved. Deletions cut 8 bases from V and 0 bases from J, with 19 bases between. This CDR3 is built from 16 residues. CDR3 DNA: TGTGCCAGCTTAACTCGACGGAAGATAATGAACACTGAAGCTTTCTTT. The encoded protein is CASLTRRKIMNTEAFF.

This clonotype was seen at least ten times. This chain connects TRBV12-3 or TRBV12-4 to TRBJ2-7; tentatively, D is TRBD2 (5 bases). This CDR3 contains 12 residues. V lost 3 bases and J 4 bases, leaving 7 bases between the germline ends. The CDR3 DNA is TGTGCCAGCAGTTTTCGAGGGTACGAGCAGTACTTC. Translation: CASSFRGYEQYF.

This clonotype showed up many times. The chain employs TRBV4-1 and TRBJ2-4, with D tentatively TRBD2 (6 bases). Germline lookup yields CDR1 MGHRA and CDR2 YSYEKL. The CDR3 spans 17 residues. V was cut by 1 base and J by 6 bases, with 19 bases left in between. The CDR3 is CASSQGQRAGVRNIQYF. CDR3 in DNA: TGCGCCAGCAGCCAAGGGCAGCGGGCTGGGGTTAGAAACATTCAGTACTTC.

The rearrangement links TRBV6-1 to TRBJ2-6, with D unresolved. The V gene's germline CDR1 is MNHNS and CDR2 SASEGT. The CDR3 length is 15 residues. Trimming stripped 4 bases from V and 3 bases from J, with 10 bases between. CDR3 DNA sequence: TGTGCCAGCAGTGTAACCGTTTTTGGGGCCAACGTCCTGACTTTC. Translating gives CASSVTVFGANVLTF.

Only a few counts were recorded for this clonotype. The rearrangement joins TRBV4-1 to TRBJ2-2; TRBD1 matches 7 bases. J lost 7 bases, V lost 2 bases, and 7 bases had no gene match. This CDR3 spans 15 amino acids. Germline loops: CDR1 MGHRA, CDR2 YSYEKL. For the CDR3, the DNA is TGCGCCAGCAGCCAACCTGACAGGGAATACGGGGAGCTGTTTTTT. It yields the protein CASSQPDREYGELFF.

The chain uses TRBV12-3 or TRBV12-4 and TRBJ2-3; 8 bases line up with TRBD2. V was pared by 4 bases and J by 4 bases, with 10 bases of the junction left unmatched. This CDR3 has 16 amino acids. In DNA form, the CDR3 reads TGTGCCAGCAGTTCCCAACGGGGGGGCCCCCCAGATACGCAGTATTTT. Amino acid sequence: CASSSQRGGPPDTQYF.

This clonotype was observed a handful of times. The chain joins TRBV3-1 to TRBJ1-2; no firm D call. CDR3 length: 15 amino acids. The germline V and J ends were trimmed by 2 bases and 7 bases, with 17 bases remaining between them. The germline V gene has CDR1 LGHDT and CDR2 YNNKEL (reference sequence). CDR3 nucleotides: TGTGCCAGCAGCCAAACGAAATTGACGGGTGCTGGCTACACCTTC. Residues: CASSQTKLTGAGYTF.

This clonotype was seen at least ten times. V and J are TRBV29-1 and TRBJ2-1; D possibly corresponds to TRBD1 (6 bases). Germline V gene lookup returns CDR1 SQVTM and CDR2 ANQGSEA. This CDR3 has 13 residues. This chain's CDR3 is CRAGGDAYNEQFF. As DNA, the CDR3 is TGCAGAGCTGGGGGCGACGCATACAATGAGCAGTTCTTC.

This clonotype was recorded a few times. This chain uses TRBV20-1 with TRBJ2-7, with D possibly TRBD2 on 6 matching bases. CDR3 length equals 13 residues. V lost 2 bases, J lost 6 bases, and 14 bases lay in between. Germline-derived CDR1 and CDR2 are DFQATT and SNEGSKA (reference sequence). In DNA form, the CDR3 reads TGCAGTGCTAGAATGGCAGTGGGGGGCGAGCAGTACTTC. Encoded protein: CSARMAVGGEQYF.